The rows below give T cell receptor beta chains drawn from one sample of a study of blood T cell repertoires in COVID-19. The data were produced by immunoSEQ multiplex PCR, yet TCRdb's version contains in-frame clones alone and is incomplete. The table shows fewer than 150,000 clones, with about 87% occurring only once. Sequencing used PBMCs or T cells enriched from blood (not recorded which). The origin of the receptors is a man in his forties or fifties in a cohort exposed to, infected with or recovered from COVID-19 (not recorded which). Each CDR3 is given with its conserved first and last residue. D genes are given only for firm matches. Some rows mark clone size as missing; the rest say once, few, many or name a class of expanded clone.

j_call,clone_size,v_call,d_call,cdr3_length,cdr3_aa,cdr3_nt
TRBJ2-1,.,TRBV27,TRBD2,14,CASSLTGGRNEQFF,TGTGCCAGCAGTTTAACGGGCGGGAGGAATGAGCAGTTCTTC
TRBJ1-1,.,TRBV7-8,.,17,CASSSPFAWGGLSEAFF,TGTGCCAGCAGCAGCCCCTTCGCTTGGGGGGGACTCTCTGAAGCTTTCTTT
TRBJ2-7,.,TRBV6-5,TRBD2,14,CASSSGGGGYEQYF,TGTGCCAGCAGTTCGGGCGGGGGGGGCTACGAGCAGTACTTC
TRBJ2-2,.,TRBV6-5,.,14,CASSMGPVTGELFF,TGTGCCAGCAGTATGGGGCCCGTAACCGGGGAGCTGTTTTTT
TRBJ1-2,.,TRBV5-6,TRBD1,15,CASSLGLGTGVGYTF,TGTGCCAGCAGCTTGGGGCTCGGGACAGGGGTCGGCTACACCTTC
TRBJ1-1,.,TRBV19,.,13,CASSAQTLDEAFF,TGTGCCAGTAGTGCCCAGACACTGGATGAAGCTTTCTTT
TRBJ2-5,.,TRBV3-1/TRBV3-2,TRBD2,12,CASSSPGGGQYF,TGTGCCAGCAGCTCCCCCGGCGGGGGGCAGTACTTC
TRBJ2-4,.,TRBV19,TRBD2,15,CASSPSGVAKNIQYF,TGTGCCAGTAGTCCGAGCGGGGTAGCCAAAAACATTCAGTACTTC
TRBJ2-5,.,TRBV24-1,TRBD1,11,CATSEGQDIYF,TGTGCCACCAGTGAGGGACAGGACATCTACTTC
TRBJ1-2,.,TRBV28,.,15,CASSSPPVESYGYTF,TGTGCCAGCAGTTCCCCCCCGGTGGAGTCCTATGGCTACACCTTC
TRBJ1-5,.,TRBV19,.,13,CASSALLNQPQHF,TGTGCCAGTAGTGCACTCCTAAATCAGCCCCAGCATTTT
TRBJ2-7,.,TRBV6-5,.,15,CASSYSSGSSYEQYF,TGTGCCAGCAGTTACTCATCGGGGAGCTCCTACGAGCAGTACTTC
TRBJ1-1,.,TRBV6-5,.,13,CASMIGSGTEAFF,TGTGCCAGCATGATAGGATCGGGCACTGAAGCTTTCTTT
TRBJ1-2,once,TRBV9,TRBD1,17,CASSVGVGGSPSNGYTF,TGTGCCAGCAGCGTAGGTGTAGGGGGCTCACCTTCAAATGGCTACACCTTC
TRBJ2-5,.,TRBV7-3,.,15,CASSLWGGQQETQYF,TGTGCCAGCAGCTTATGGGGGGGCCAACAAGAGACCCAGTACTTC
TRBJ1-1,.,TRBV3-1/TRBV3-2,TRBD1,15,CASSAPYGTGNEAFF,TGTGCCAGCAGCGCCCCCTACGGGACAGGAAATGAAGCTTTCTTT
TRBJ1-1,.,TRBV18,TRBD1,13,CASSAGTVGEAFF,TGTGCCAGCTCTGCCGGGACAGTGGGTGAAGCTTTCTTT
TRBJ1-1,few,TRBV28,.,13,CATLSRDNTEAFF,TGTGCCACCCTATCCCGGGATAACACTGAAGCTTTCTTT
TRBJ2-1,.,TRBV5-6,.,15,CASSLGPPPPNEQFF,TGTGCCAGCAGCTTGGGGCCCCCACCCCCCAATGAGCAGTTCTTC
TRBJ1-6,.,TRBV7-8,TRBD1,15,CASSPQGAHNSPLHF,TGTGCCAGCAGCCCACAGGGGGCCCATAATTCACCCCTCCACTTT
TRBJ1-1,.,TRBV5-1,.,14,CASSLPTANTEAFF,TGCGCCAGCAGCTTGCCGACAGCAAACACTGAAGCTTTCTTT
TRBJ1-2,.,TRBV7-9,.,15,CASSSPGRGGYGYTF,TGTGCCAGCAGCTCCCCCGGTAGGGGTGGCTATGGCTACACCTTC
TRBJ1-1,once,TRBV13,TRBD1,14,CASSFRQGYTEAFF,TGTGCCAGCAGCTTCAGACAGGGGTACACTGAAGCTTTCTTT
TRBJ1-6,.,TRBV11-2,.,17,CASSPSAPGLYNSPLHF,TGTGCCAGCAGCCCATCCGCCCCGGGACTCTATAATTCACCCCTCCACTTT
TRBJ2-7,.,TRBV23-1,TRBD1,16,CASSQCHRGLSYEQYF,TGCGCCAGCAGTCAATGTCACAGGGGCCTCTCCTACGAGCAGTACTTC
TRBJ2-1,.,TRBV13,TRBD2,15,CATPGIAGGRSEQFF,TGTGCCACCCCCGGGATAGCGGGAGGTCGGAGTGAGCAGTTCTTC
TRBJ1-4,.,TRBV19,.,14,CASSEQATNEKLFF,TGTGCCAGTAGTGAACAAGCAACTAATGAAAAACTGTTTTTT
TRBJ2-7,.,TRBV5-1,TRBD2,15,CASSLAGGLMYEQYF,TGCGCCAGCAGCCTAGCGGGAGGGCTGATGTACGAGCAGTACTTC
TRBJ1-2,.,TRBV28,.,14,CASSSGSMDYGYTF,TGTGCCAGCAGTTCAGGGTCAATGGACTATGGCTACACCTTC
TRBJ2-1,.,TRBV7-2,TRBD2,17,CASSLGLAGGYYNEQFF,TGTGCCAGCAGCTTAGGACTAGCGGGGGGATATTACAATGAGCAGTTCTTC
TRBJ2-3,.,TRBV6-2/TRBV6-3,TRBD2,16,CASSTTSSGGTDTQYF,TGTGCCAGCAGTACCACGTCTAGCGGGGGCACAGATACGCAGTATTTT
TRBJ2-3,.,TRBV30,TRBD1,13,CAGRQGATDTQYF,TGTGCCGGGCGACAGGGAGCCACAGATACGCAGTATTTT
TRBJ2-1,.,TRBV18,.,16,CASSPRPGYSYNEQFF,TGTGCCAGCTCACCAAGGCCGGGGTACTCCTACAATGAGCAGTTCTTC
TRBJ1-2,.,TRBV7-2,TRBD1,15,CASSLAGTGVYGYTF,TGTGCCAGCAGCTTAGCCGGGACAGGGGTCTATGGCTACACCTTC
TRBJ2-5,once,TRBV7-3,.,15,CASSLGGEEGETQYF,TGTGCCAGCAGCTTAGGGGGCGAAGAGGGAGAGACCCAGTACTTC
TRBJ1-1,.,TRBV19,.,15,CASTLGAKMNTEAFF,TGTGCCAGTACGTTGGGGGCGAAGATGAACACTGAAGCTTTCTTT
TRBJ1-3,.,TRBV5-1,.,15,CASSTGQTTGNTIYF,TGCGCCAGCAGCACCGGACAGACCACTGGAAACACCATATATTTT
TRBJ2-5,.,TRBV7-9,.,16,CASSLVGGTRGETQYF,TGTGCCAGCAGCTTAGTTGGGGGCACACGTGGAGAGACCCAGTACTTC
TRBJ1-2,.,TRBV9,TRBD1,16,CASSVRQGANDYGYTF,TGTGCCAGCAGCGTGCGACAGGGGGCAAATGACTATGGCTACACCTTC
TRBJ2-7,.,TRBV5-4,TRBD1,14,CASSFQQGAYEQYF,TGTGCCAGCAGCTTTCAACAGGGGGCCTACGAGCAGTACTTC
TRBJ2-5,.,TRBV7-6,TRBD2,15,CASSSGLAGGETQYF,TGTGCCAGCAGCAGCGGACTAGCGGGGGGAGAGACCCAGTACTTC
TRBJ2-7,.,TRBV4-1,TRBD2,15,CASSHSSGGFYEQYF,TGCGCCAGCAGCCACTCAAGCGGGGGGTTTTACGAGCAGTACTTC
TRBJ2-5,.,TRBV14,TRBD2,17,CASSQDVAGGVQETQYF,TGTGCCAGCAGCCAAGATGTTGCGGGGGGGGTCCAAGAGACCCAGTACTTC
TRBJ2-3,once,TRBV9,.,17,CASSVSPSSDTTDTQYF,TGTGCCAGCAGCGTCTCGCCTAGCTCTGATACCACAGATACGCAGTATTTT
TRBJ2-3,.,TRBV7-2,TRBD1,15,CASSFRQGPTDTQYF,TGTGCCAGCAGCTTCCGACAGGGACCCACAGATACGCAGTATTTT
TRBJ2-1,.,TRBV11-2,.,16,CASSRPQSRSYNEQFF,TGTGCCAGCAGCCGTCCCCAGTCCCGATCCTACAATGAGCAGTTCTTC
TRBJ2-7,.,TRBV12-3/TRBV12-4,TRBD2,13,CASSLSGSPNQYF,TGTGCCAGCAGCCTGAGCGGGAGTCCCAACCAGTACTTC
TRBJ1-2,.,TRBV18,TRBD1,14,CASSPGTGRYGYTF,TGTGCCAGCTCACCCGGGACAGGGCGCTATGGCTACACCTTC
TRBJ2-7,.,TRBV13,.,13,CASSLSSGYEQYF,TGTGCCAGCAGCTTAAGTAGCGGCTACGAGCAGTACTTC
TRBJ1-2,.,TRBV19,TRBD1,12,CASSRGQTGYTF,TGTGCCAGTAGTAGGGGACAGACTGGCTACACCTTC
TRBJ2-2,.,TRBV13,.,11,CASGPSRELFF,TGTGCCAGCGGGCCCTCCCGGGAGCTGTTTTTT
TRBJ2-7,.,TRBV5-1,.,13,CASTPDRSYEQYF,TGCGCCAGCACCCCTGACAGGAGCTACGAGCAGTACTTC
TRBJ1-2,.,TRBV27,.,13,CASSSGTIWGYTF,TGTGCCAGCAGTTCCGGGACTATTTGGGGCTACACCTTC
TRBJ1-2,.,TRBV4-3,TRBD1,12,CASSLDRRGYTF,TGCGCCAGCAGCTTGGACAGGAGGGGCTACACCTTC
TRBJ2-1,.,TRBV9,.,14,CASSVVTGYNEQFF,TGTGCCAGCAGCGTAGTGACGGGATACAATGAGCAGTTCTTC
TRBJ2-2,.,TRBV4-3,TRBD1,19,CASSQDRRTRGRNTGELFF,TGCGCCAGCAGCCAAGATCGGCGTACTAGGGGGCGAAACACCGGGGAGCTGTTTTTT
TRBJ2-7,few,TRBV4-3,.,15,CASSQDGSYSYEQYF,TGCGCCAGCAGCCAAGATGGGAGCTACTCCTACGAGCAGTACTTC
TRBJ2-2,.,TRBV4-1,.,15,CASSQATSLSGELFF,TGCGCCAGCAGCCAGGCGACTAGTCTGTCCGGGGAGCTGTTTTTT
TRBJ2-4,few,TRBV19,TRBD2,17,CASSIRTSGRAGNIQYF,TGTGCCAGTAGTATAAGGACTAGCGGGAGGGCCGGGAACATTCAGTACTTC
TRBJ1-5,.,TRBV6-5,TRBD1,15,CASSVRTGAPGPQHF,TGTGCCAGCAGCGTACGGACAGGGGCGCCAGGGCCCCAGCATTTT